This record concerns one T cell receptor beta chain sequence. The antigen is unknown. This table comes from immunoSEQ multiplex PCR, and its TCRdb copy is limited to in-frame clones, with some not included. The sample lists about 20,000 clones; approximately 62% were seen once. Specified treatment: 15 Gy SBRT to primary tumor, nephrectomy 4 weeks later. Nephrectomy followed 15 Gy stereotactic body radiation by 4 weeks. This sample stems from a study of radiation and T cells in renal cell carcinoma. CDR1 is SGHNT and CDR2 is YENEEA in the germline V gene. V was trimmed by 4 bases and J by 7 bases, leaving 16 bases between them. This CDR3 region has 14 residues. Study findings and constraints: Top 100 clonotypes averaged about 50% in irradiated versus roughly 43% in nephrectomy-only tumors. Intratumoral heterogeneity was not captured in these roughly 1 g regions. In blood, top tumor clones expanded by 2 weeks, shrinking by 4.

The clonotype comes from a woman between 65 and 79 years old with renal cell carcinoma. The material was tumor tissue, obtained from a patient whose treatment included radiotherapy and nephrectomy. The chain has TRBV11-3 and TRBJ1-1, with a weak D call TRBD1 (6 bases). CDR3 region: CASSSFGGRDEAFF. In DNA form, the CDR3 reads TGTGCCAGCAGCTCGTTCGGGGGGCGGGATGAAGCTTTCTTT.